Described below is a single T cell receptor beta chain sequence and its context. Its cognate antigen has yet to be identified. Nothing much larger sits one base from this clone, and base qualities are not available. The entry originates in a study of shared clonotypes between healthy human individuals (dated by TCRdb to about 2020). About the full investigation: Three men and a couple of women, aged 18 to 49 years, made up the cohort. Per donor, three plates each were used for CD4 naive and CD4 memory, two for CD8 naive, and one for CD8 memory. The study deeply sequenced blood TCR repertoires of about 5 healthy adults to estimate repertoire size and the extent of clonotype sharing between individuals. To increase sequencing depth and limit assay-specific biases, TCR repertoire library preparation and sequencing were carried out by different laboratories using diverse techniques. Per donor, leukapheresis produced somewhere between about 0.94 and 9.5 billion PBMCs. Findings and caveats that apply to the study as a whole: Sharing across a few donors was observed for roughly 5% of naive CD4, 3% to 3.5% of naive CD8, 2% to 2.5% of memory CD4, and about 0.4% of memory CD8 clonotypes. The genetic and exposure-history diversity represented was limited by the small number of donors. Even with the large sequencing depth, rarefaction of the sorted-subset datasets indicated that sequencing was incomplete. Pairwise subsampling indicated that sequencing depth was expected to affect the degree of clonotype sharing among donors. Sampling was restricted to blood, and TCR repertoires in tissue are likely to differ from TCR repertoires in blood. Compared with non-shared clonotypes, the clonotypes found in all four sorted-subset donors had higher generation probabilities. Larger estimated clonotype richness was generally found for naive subsets than for memory subsets.

Healthy HIV-negative adults with no recently reported acute infections or vaccinations were included as donors. Every donor was a Caucasian adult residing in Nashville, Tennessee, USA. CD4+ T cells were enriched through magnetic negative selection, after which naive cells were positively selected on CD45RA and the remaining negative fraction served as the memory subset. Blood was obtained by leukapheresis, after which PBMCs were separated by Ficoll-Histopaque density gradient centrifugation and cryopreserved in liquid nitrogen vapor phase. Analytical flow cytometry was used to check the purity and quantity of every magnetically sorted T cell population. Genomic DNA was isolated from every sorted fraction and measured by UV absorbance on a Nanodrop 2000c. Using the deep immunoSEQ assay, multiplex PCR amplified TCR CDR3 regions from genomic DNA. Genomic DNA extracted from each cell subset was distributed evenly over all wells of several immunoSEQ 96-well plates, and each plate served as one replicate. Each replicate PCR for sorted subsets received 200 ng genomic DNA, equal to around 32,000 T cell genomes. Purified libraries were quantified with a Qubit 3.0 fluorometer, sized on a Bioanalyzer 2100, and re-quantified with the KAPA Library Quantification kit. Every immunoSEQ 96-well plate was sequenced on a separate single-read 150-cycle Illumina NextSeq 550 flow cell. Regarding the original processing steps: Because the immunoSEQ output held only junctional sequences and lacked quality scores, the filtering could not match the filtering applied to full-length reads. Sequences were annotated with PyIR, a Python wrapper for IgBLAST v1.9, and V/J genes and CDR3 were assigned using IMGT germline references. Reads were removed for weak V/J assignments (E-value above 1e-6), missing CDR3, stop codons, out-of-frame junctions, or ambiguous translated residues. V3J clonotypes were defined as sequences sharing an identical inferred V gene, J gene, and CDR3 amino acid sequence. Percentage overlap between repertoires was computed as shared unique clonotypes divided by the size of the smaller repertoire. Repertoire richness was assessed with RTK rarefaction, the Chao1 estimator, and Recon v2.1 estimates of unobserved clonotypes. Generation probabilities for all TCRbeta clonotypes obtained by the gDNA method from several donors were computed using OLGA. TCRdb took over this immuneACCESS table, retaining in-frame rearrangements with V and J assigned. Such tables are incomplete; in checked studies, under half of the missing clones stem from an unresolved V gene, and the remainder is unexplained. V, J and clone size were drawn from that table, and D and trimming were deduced from the DNA. This sample holds hundreds of thousands of clones; around two thirds were observed only once. 1.5% to 2% of the sample is held by the ten biggest clonotypes.

CDR1 and CDR2 (SNHLY, FYNNEI) derive from the germline V gene. The CDR3 numbers 14 residues from cysteine through phenylalanine. Only the CDR3 DNA stays, 42 bases, in frame from base 1. The germline V end is reduced by 7 bases and the J end by 5 bases; junction bases left unmatched: 8. The sequenced sample was memory CD4+ T cells sorted from blood. This specimen's cell subset or site label, per the study, means: CD45RA-negative fraction. The source of this sequence is a woman aged 30 to 39 in good health. Recombination joined TRBV2 with TRBJ2-1; 7 middle bases align to TRBD2. The nucleotides are TGTGCCAGCACTAGCGGAGGTGGGGACAATGAGCAGTTCTTC. This gives the protein CASTSGGGDNEQFF.